These 11 T cell receptor beta chains share one sample of origin, sequenced in a study of vaccination and CD4 T cells after COVID-19. The Oncomine TCR Beta short-read assay sequenced DNA from cultured CD4+ T cells. TCRdb called the PCR reads again in MiXCR, with one record for every CDR3 protein. Of over 10,000 distinct CDR3 sequences listed, about 43% were seen once; the top ten hold 9.4%. These receptors lack a known antigen. Treatment given: approximately nine-day PBMC culture with coronavirus spike peptide pools or control peptides (ViraFEST assay). Source material: CD4+ T cells from blood, cultured in vitro. The receptors were sampled from a human donor who had recovered from COVID-19.

V and J are TRBV20-1 and TRBJ2-7; 7 positions agree with TRBD1. V lost 0 bases to trimming and J lost 3 bases; unmatched junction nucleotides: 8. Germline CDR1 DFQATT, CDR2 SNEGSKA (reference sequence). The CDR3 is 15 amino acids. The CDR3 nucleotides read TGCAGTGCTAGAGATCTCCCAGGGACAGTCTACGAGCAGTACTTC. It specifies CSARDLPGTVYEQYF.

J is TRBJ1-5 and V is TRBV18; D is undetermined. The CDR3 sequence is 16 residues long. The V end was cut by 2 bases, the J end by 0 bases, with 11 bases between. CDR1 and CDR2 (germline): KGHSH, LQKENI. The CDR3 is CASSPGDGPSNQPQHF. In nucleotides, the CDR3 is TGTGCCAGCTCACCAGGTGACGGGCCTAGCAATCAGCCCCAGCATTTT.

The chain has TRBV11-3 and TRBJ1-6; D uncertain. Germline V gene lookup returns CDR1 SGHNT and CDR2 YENEEA. The CDR3 contains 13 residues. Between the trimmed V and J ends, which lost 3 bases and 10 bases, there was a span of 10 bases. CDR3 nucleotides: TGTGCCAGCAGCTTTTCGTTCGAATCACCCCTCCACTTT. Translated, it gives CASSFSFESPLHF.

In its sample, this clonotype was seen a few times. The chain couples TRBV30 to TRBJ1-1; TRBD1 aligns across 8 bases. Trimming removed 3 bases from V and 7 bases from J; junction bases left unmatched: 13. CDR3 size: 15 residues. Germline CDR1 GTSNPN, CDR2 SVGIG (reference sequence). The CDR3 reads CAWRGTGRGRVEAFF. For the CDR3, the DNA is TGTGCCTGGAGGGGGACGGGCAGGGGGCGGGTTGAAGCTTTCTTT.

V is TRBV19 and J is TRBJ2-1, with 12 bases fitting TRBD2. Germline lookup yields CDR1 LNHDA and CDR2 SQIVND (reference sequence). The J segment lost 6 bases and the V segment lost 6 bases, leaving 6 bases of the junction unmatched. This CDR3 comprises 15 residues. CDR3 protein: CASSAGTSGFNEQFF. In nucleotides, the CDR3 is TGTGCCAGTAGCGCCGGGACTAGCGGGTTCAATGAGCAGTTCTTC.

With respect to this clonotype: Compared with germline, one end of the junction differs, possibly owing to a read error. This chain connects TRBV4-1 to TRBJ2-7; D possibly corresponds to TRBD1 (5 bases). CDR1 is MGHRA, CDR2 YSYEKL, per germline. The CDR3 spans 17 residues. CDR3 protein: CASSQDTVDRIGYGQYF. The DNA for the CDR3 is TGCGCCAGCAGCCAAGACACCGTCGACAGAATCGGCTACGGGCAGTACTTC.

This chain links TRBV27 with TRBJ2-7; 8 positions match TRBD1. The CDR3 has 14 residues. Germline assignment: CDR1 MNHEY and CDR2 SMNVEV (reference sequence). The junction had 6 bases not matched to a gene; V was cut back by 2 bases and J by 6 bases. Here the CDR3 DNA reads TGTGCCAGCAGTTTACGACAGGGGAGTGGCGAGCAGTACTTC. This encodes CASSLRQGSGEQYF.

The chain joins TRBV5-1 to TRBJ2-1, with a weak D call TRBD2 (5 bases). TRBJ2-7 explains the end of the DNA better; the J call may be wrong. Germline V gene data show CDR1 as SGHRS and CDR2 as YFSETQ. The CDR3 consists of 14 residues. CDR3 in DNA: TGCGCCAGCAGCCCGAGGGCTATGGCCTACGAGCAGTACTTC. This sequence encodes CASSPRAMAYEQYF.

The V and J genes are TRBV25-1 and TRBJ1-2; TRBD1 agrees at 12 bases. J was trimmed by 6 bases and V by 1 base; bases with no gene match: 6. The length of the CDR3 is 16 residues. The V gene's germline CDR1 is MGHDK and CDR2 SYGVNS. This chain's CDR3 is CASSEFGTGGAHGYTF. CDR3 in DNA: TGTGCCAGCAGTGAATTTGGGACAGGGGGCGCCCATGGCTACACCTTC.

V usage is TRBV7-2 and J usage is TRBJ2-3; 9 bases line up with TRBD1. There are 15 residues in the CDR3. CDR1 is SGHTA and CDR2 is FQGNSA in the germline V gene. Trimming took 2 bases from V and 8 from J; bases not matched to a gene: 8. CDR3 bases: TGTGCCAGCAGCTTAAAGGGACAGGGAGGTCTTACGCAGTATTTT. Its protein product is CASSLKGQGGLTQYF.

This clonotype came up a few times. V and J are TRBV6-1 and TRBJ2-5, with no clear D. Looked up from germline, CDR1 is MNHNS and CDR2 is SASEGT. The CDR3 sequence is 13 residues long. V shed 5 bases and J shed 2 bases, with 9 bases lying between them. The CDR3 region has the DNA TGTGCCAGCAGTACGGGTTGGCAAGAGACCCAGTACTTC. It is translated as CASSTGWQETQYF.